The clone carrying this T cell receptor beta chain was seen ten or more times. The CDR3 consists of 16 residues. The ends lost 3 bases at V and 5 bases at J; junction bases unmatched: 6. Per germline, CDR1 LNHNV and CDR2 YYDKDF (reference sequence). The authors used template switching to add a universal primer site and gave cDNA unique molecular identifiers. MiXCR was run by TCRdb on the 5' RACE reads, yielding one entry per CDR3 protein. The sample includes approximately 700,000 distinct CDR3 sequences, 6.1% seen only once; the top ten take roughly 2%. These data belong to a study of identical twins.

This TCR came from a man aged 18-30 years in good health. This chain uses TRBV15 with TRBJ2-3, with 12 bases matching TRBD2. The specimen was naive T cells sorted from blood. The CDR3 DNA reads as TGTGCCACCAGCAGCCCCCCGGGACTAGCGGGAGATACGCAGTATTTT. It translates to CATSSPPGLAGDTQYF.